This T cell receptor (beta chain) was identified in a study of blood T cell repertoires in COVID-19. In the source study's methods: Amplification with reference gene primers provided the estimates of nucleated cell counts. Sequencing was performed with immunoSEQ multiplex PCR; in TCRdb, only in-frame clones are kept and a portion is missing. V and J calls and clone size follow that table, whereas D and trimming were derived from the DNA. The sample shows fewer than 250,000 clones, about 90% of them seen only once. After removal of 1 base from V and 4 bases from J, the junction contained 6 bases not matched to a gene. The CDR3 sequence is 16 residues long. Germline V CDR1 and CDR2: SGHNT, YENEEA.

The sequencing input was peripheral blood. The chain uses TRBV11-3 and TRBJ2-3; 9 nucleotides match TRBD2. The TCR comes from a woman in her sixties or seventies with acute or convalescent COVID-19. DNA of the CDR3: TGTGCCAGCAGCTTAGGATTTAGCGGGAGCTCAGATACGCAGTATTTT. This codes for CASSLGFSGSSDTQYF.